Listed below are T cell receptor beta chains from one sample, sequenced in a study of shared clonotypes between healthy human individuals. Clones were read by immunoSEQ multiplex PCR, and TCRdb kept only the in-frame ones, dropping some. Among about 980,000 clones, 70% to 85% were seen once, and the ten largest hold over 1.3%. Sequencing input: memory CD4+ T cells sorted from blood. The receptors here all came from a man between 18 and 35 years old in good health. The CDR3 runs from the conserved cysteine through the conserved F or W. The order of the fields is J gene, D gene, clone size, V gene, CDR3 protein, CDR3 DNA. A D gene is named only where the DNA matches it firmly. Rows may omit the clone size; those that give it use once, few, many or a size class.

TRBJ2-7,TRBD2,once,TRBV29-1,CSVGEGPVEQYF,TGCAGCGTTGGGGAGGGTCCCGTCGAGCAGTACTTC
TRBJ1-3,TRBD1,.,TRBV28,CASSRTGGIRNTIYF,TGTGCCAGCAGTCGTACAGGGGGGATTCGAAACACCATATATTTT
TRBJ1-1,TRBD1,.,TRBV6-5,CASSYLGQTNTEAFF,TGTGCCAGCAGTTATTTGGGACAGACAAACACTGAAGCTTTCTTT
TRBJ2-7,TRBD2,.,TRBV2,CASTGLAGGREQYF,TGTGCCAGCACCGGACTAGCGGGAGGGCGCGAGCAGTACTTC
TRBJ2-6,TRBD1,.,TRBV11-2,CASSPGTGALTGANVLTF,TGTGCCAGCAGCCCCGGGACAGGGGCCCTCACTGGGGCCAACGTCCTGACTTTC
TRBJ1-4,.,.,TRBV27,CASSSQGATNEKLFF,TGTGCCAGCAGTTCACAGGGCGCAACTAATGAAAAACTGTTTTTT
TRBJ1-2,TRBD1,once,TRBV7-2,CASSLAQGEYGYTF,TGTGCCAGCAGCTTAGCCCAGGGGGAGTATGGCTACACCTTC
TRBJ2-2,.,.,TRBV5-1,CASSLALGPPVGTGELFF,TGCGCCAGCAGCTTGGCCTTGGGACCACCCGTTGGGACCGGGGAGCTGTTTTTT
TRBJ2-4,.,.,TRBV29-1,CSVREGSDIQYF,TGCAGCGTTCGGGAAGGTTCGGACATTCAGTACTTC
TRBJ2-7,.,.,TRBV27,CASSLVDTREQYF,TGTGCCAGCAGTTTAGTGGACACGAGGGAGCAGTACTTC
TRBJ1-6,.,.,TRBV18,CASSPAGNSPLHF,TGTGCCAGCTCACCAGCCGGGAATTCACCCCTCCACTTT
TRBJ1-5,.,.,TRBV19,CASSWGPGQPQHF,TGTGCCAGTAGTTGGGGGCCGGGGCAGCCCCAGCATTTT
TRBJ1-1,TRBD1,.,TRBV11-2,CASSLLGWDRVKNTEAFF,TGTGCCAGCAGCTTATTAGGCTGGGACAGGGTTAAGAACACTGAAGCTTTCTTT
TRBJ2-5,TRBD2,.,TRBV11-2,CASTDLTSPQETQYF,TGTGCCAGCACCGACCTGACTAGCCCCCAAGAGACCCAGTACTTC
TRBJ2-7,.,.,TRBV2,CASSEAAHGLGEQYF,TGTGCCAGCAGTGAAGCTGCACACGGTCTGGGCGAGCAGTACTTC
TRBJ2-6,.,.,TRBV18,CASSRDSGANVLTF,TGTGCCAGCTCCAGGGACTCAGGGGCCAACGTCCTGACTTTC
TRBJ2-2,.,once,TRBV5-1,CASSFRQNTGELFF,TGCGCCAGCAGCTTTAGGCAGAACACCGGGGAGCTGTTTTTT
TRBJ2-3,TRBD1,.,TRBV2,CASIGQGFTDTQYF,TGTGCCAGCATCGGACAGGGTTTCACAGATACGCAGTATTTT
TRBJ2-2,.,.,TRBV19,CASSIAGHTGELFF,TGTGCCAGTAGTATTGCGGGGCACACCGGGGAGCTGTTTTTT
TRBJ2-1,.,.,TRBV12-5,CASGTGNKQSLGVHYNEQFF,TGTGCTAGTGGTACGGGAAACAAACAGTCTCTGGGAGTCCACTACAATGAGCAGTTCTTC
TRBJ1-5,.,.,TRBV18,CASSPTESNQPQHF,TGTGCCAGCTCACCGACGGAGAGCAATCAGCCCCAGCATTTT
TRBJ2-5,.,.,TRBV11-2,CASSQIIKETQYF,TGTGCCAGCAGCCAAATTATAAAAGAGACCCAGTACTTC
TRBJ1-2,.,.,TRBV5-5,CASSSETAYGYTF,TGTGCCAGCAGCTCGGAGACAGCCTATGGCTACACCTTC
TRBJ2-7,TRBD1,.,TRBV11-3,CASSLAGTGNYEQYF,TGTGCCAGCAGCTTAGCCGGGACAGGGAACTACGAGCAGTACTTC
TRBJ1-2,.,many,TRBV10-3,CAISEQVYYGYTF,TGTGCCATCAGTGAGCAGGTCTACTATGGCTACACCTTC
TRBJ2-2,.,.,TRBV6-5,CASSYSARADTGELFF,TGTGCCAGCAGTTACTCGGCCAGGGCGGACACCGGGGAGCTGTTTTTT
TRBJ1-3,.,.,TRBV5-1,CASSPSGASSGNTIYF,TGCGCCAGCAGCCCAAGTGGGGCCAGCTCTGGAAACACCATATATTTT
TRBJ1-1,.,few,TRBV10-1,CASSESPANTEAFF,TGCGCCAGCAGCGAGAGTCCCGCGAACACTGAAGCTTTCTTT
TRBJ1-5,.,.,TRBV5-1,CASSSGALGNQPQHF,TGCGCCAGCAGCTCGGGGGCGCTGGGCAATCAGCCCCAGCATTTT
TRBJ2-1,TRBD2,many,TRBV7-2,CASSPRTSGSSDEQFF,TGTGCCAGCAGCCCTCGGACTAGCGGGAGTAGCGATGAGCAGTTCTTC
TRBJ1-2,.,.,TRBV6-6,CASTDGRAKVTIGYTF,TGTGCCAGCACTGACGGAAGGGCAAAGGTGACTATAGGCTACACCTTC
TRBJ1-1,.,few,TRBV5-1,CASSLGDNLHMNTEAFF,TGCGCCAGCAGCTTGGGGGACAACCTACACATGAACACTGAAGCTTTCTTT
TRBJ1-2,.,.,TRBV5-1,CASGAGIFYGYTF,TGCGCCAGCGGGGCCGGCATATTCTATGGCTACACCTTC
TRBJ2-7,TRBD2,.,TRBV7-6,CASSRTSGIYEQYF,TGTGCCAGCAGCCGGACTAGCGGGATCTACGAGCAGTACTTC
TRBJ1-5,TRBD1,.,TRBV5-8,CASSLSGDSSLPQHF,TGTGCCAGCAGCTTGAGTGGGGACAGTAGTTTGCCCCAGCATTTT
TRBJ2-7,.,once,TRBV7-6,CASSFRPSDEQYF,TGTGCCAGCAGCTTTAGGCCAAGCGACGAGCAGTACTTC
TRBJ2-7,.,.,TRBV7-6,CASSPGTTAVEQYF,TGTGCCAGCAGCCCAGGGACCACCGCGGTCGAGCAGTACTTC
TRBJ1-1,.,.,TRBV2,CASSEGRAFF,TGTGCCAGCAGTGAGGGGAGGGCTTTCTTT
TRBJ1-1,.,.,TRBV29-1,CSVEDVTEAFF,TGCAGCGTTGAAGATGTAACTGAAGCTTTCTTT
TRBJ2-5,TRBD2,.,TRBV29-1,CSVSAGEGYETQYF,TGCAGCGTTTCGGCGGGGGAGGGGTATGAGACCCAGTACTTC
TRBJ2-7,TRBD1,.,TRBV6-5,CASRDEGQGGHEQYF,TGTGCCAGCAGAGACGAGGGACAGGGTGGTCACGAGCAGTACTTC
TRBJ2-1,TRBD2,few,TRBV11-2,CASSPRLAGVGEQFF,TGTGCCAGCAGCCCACGACTAGCGGGAGTAGGTGAGCAGTTCTTC
TRBJ2-3,TRBD1,.,TRBV6-5,CASSQQGSKQYF,TGTGCCAGCAGCCAACAGGGGAGTAAGCAGTATTTT
TRBJ1-5,.,.,TRBV6-1,CAGGEGSVQPQHF,TGTGCCGGGGGGGAGGGGTCGGTGCAGCCCCAGCATTTT
TRBJ1-6,.,.,TRBV19,CASSLSSRGTNNSPLHF,TGTGCCAGTAGTTTGAGTAGTCGGGGGACGAATAATTCACCCCTCCACTTT
TRBJ1-1,.,few,TRBV5-1,CASSLNRDLEAFF,TGCGCCAGCAGCTTGAACAGGGACTTAGAAGCTTTCTTT
TRBJ2-7,.,.,TRBV4-2,CASKPNEDSWFSYEQYF,TGTGCCAGCAAACCTAACGAGGACTCCTGGTTCTCCTACGAGCAGTACTTC
TRBJ2-1,.,.,TRBV18,CASSPGRGAIYNEQFF,TGTGCCAGCTCACCTGGTCGCGGAGCGATCTACAATGAGCAGTTCTTC
TRBJ2-1,.,.,TRBV27,CASSPPGGGSYNEQFF,TGTGCCAGCAGTCCCCCAGGTGGGGGCTCCTACAATGAGCAGTTCTTC
TRBJ2-3,.,.,TRBV7-2,CASSFSGAGTDTQYF,TGTGCCAGCAGCTTTAGCGGTGCGGGCACAGATACGCAGTATTTT
TRBJ2-5,TRBD1,.,TRBV7-9,CASSLRDRVMETQYF,TGTGCCAGCAGCTTACGGGACAGGGTCATGGAGACCCAGTACTTC
TRBJ2-3,.,.,TRBV5-4,CASSLPGTQLTDTQYF,TGTGCCAGCAGCTTGCCCGGGACTCAGCTCACAGATACGCAGTATTTT
TRBJ1-2,.,once,TRBV13,CASSTRLQGNYGYTF,TGTGCCAGCAGCACCCGTCTGCAGGGGAACTATGGCTACACCTTC
TRBJ2-3,TRBD2,.,TRBV11-2,CASSSQRGGLYTQYF,TGTGCCAGCAGCTCCCAGCGGGGGGGCCTATATACGCAGTATTTT
TRBJ1-1,.,.,TRBV6-5,CATQEGTNTEAFF,TGTGCCACCCAGGAAGGGACGAACACTGAAGCTTTCTTT
TRBJ1-2,.,few,TRBV2,CASSADSGVRGYTF,TGTGCCAGCAGTGCAGACTCCGGGGTCCGGGGCTACACCTTC